The following is a TCR beta chain sequence with its context. This clonotype was seen ten or more times. It has no known antigen specificity. No base qualities exist here, and no much larger clone lies one base off it. The sample originates from a study of T cell repertoires in cytomegalovirus infection (dated by TCRdb to about 2019). A note on the overall study: Donor HLA type was relevant to the analysis, because carriage of CMV infection together with the matching HLA type was indicated by public TCR beta signatures. Paper-wide results and their limitations: The ex vivo response was dominated by HLA-C-restricted CMV-specific TCR beta clonotypes, which also provided the single most frequent clonotype in two of eight donors. In both this cohort and an independent cohort of a few hundred donors, the cumulative frequency of public TCR beta family members distinguished carriers of CMV infection plus the relevant HLA type.

For sequencing, an Illumina HiSeq 1500 was employed. Starting from the raw public reads, TCRdb applied fastp trimming at Q25, assembled clones with MiXCR and retained in-frame beta chains. Each record represents a unique CDR3 protein, reported with the most common genes and DNA among its rows. Within this sample are 300,000 to 400,000 distinct CDR3 sequences, with 15% to 20% of them counted one time only. The ten largest clones add up to approximately 10% of the sample. From a lookup of the germline V gene, CDR1 and CDR2 are SGHVS and FNYEAQ. From the cysteine up to the phenylalanine, the CDR3 has a length of 16 residues. Here the CDR3 DNA is all that survives: 48 bases in frame from base 1. Relative to germline, V is missing 5 bases and J is missing 2 bases, with 11 bases of the junction outside any gene match.

The sequence came from a human donor in good health (CMV status not recorded). Some clones in this sample may be carry-over from other donors' samples. The chain couples TRBV7-6 to TRBJ2-7; 8 central nucleotides agree with TRBD1. Sequencing used PBMCs. Here the CDR3 is given as CASSLLDRVDPYEQYF. The DNA sequence is as follows: TGTGCCAGCAGCCTCCTGGACAGGGTTGATCCCTACGAGCAGTACTTC.